This TCR beta chain was recovered during a study of T cell responses to AZD1222 COVID-19 vaccine. Repertoires were generated with immunoSEQ multiplex PCR, while TCRdb's copy carries only in-frame clones and drops some. The sample has nearly 35,000 clones, 75% to 80% seen once; the top ten hold 3.5% to 5.5%. CDR1 MNHEY and CDR2 SVGAGI come from the germline V gene. The CDR3 has 13 amino acids. Trimming removed 6 bases at V and 5 bases at J, with 10 bases between. On this clone itself: Its antigen is currently unknown.

The study's findings and limits: Spike-specific TCR breadth and depth grew following two AZD1222 doses. Among vaccine-associated CD4 TCRs, coverage spanned spike, with dominance at 160-218 and 743-854.

This sequence was found in an adult who received the AZD1222 COVID-19 vaccine. The chain combines TRBV6-5 with TRBJ2-2; a weak D match, TRBD1 (6 bases). Specimen: peripheral blood, collected 28 days after the second AZD1222 dose. CDR3 protein: CASRPTGTGELFF. For the CDR3, the DNA is TGTGCCAGCAGGCCCACAGGGACCGGGGAGCTGTTTTTT.